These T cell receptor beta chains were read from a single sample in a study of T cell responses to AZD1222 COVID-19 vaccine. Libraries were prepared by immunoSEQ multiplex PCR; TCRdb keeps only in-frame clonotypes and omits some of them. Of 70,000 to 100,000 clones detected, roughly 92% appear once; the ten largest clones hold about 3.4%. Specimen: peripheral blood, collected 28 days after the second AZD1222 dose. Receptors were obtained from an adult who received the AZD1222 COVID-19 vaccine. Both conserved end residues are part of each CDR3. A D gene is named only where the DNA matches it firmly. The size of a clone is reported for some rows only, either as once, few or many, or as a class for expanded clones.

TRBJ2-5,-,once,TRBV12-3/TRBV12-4,TGTGCCACCGAAGAGACCCAGTACTTC,CATEETQYF
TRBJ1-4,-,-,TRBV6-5,TGTGCCAGCAGTTATAGCGGGATTCGTGAAAAACTGTTTTTT,CASSYSGIREKLFF
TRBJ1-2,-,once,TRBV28,TGTGCCAGCAGTCGCCGGGGGACTCGGTGGGGCTACACCTTC,CASSRRGTRWGYTF
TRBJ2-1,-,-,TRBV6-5,TGTGCCAGCAGTTACTCCCAGGGAGGACGTGAGCAGTTCTTC,CASSYSQGGREQFF
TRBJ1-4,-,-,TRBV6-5,TGTGCCAGCAGGTTGAGTACAGGATATAATGAAAAACTGTTTTTT,CASRLSTGYNEKLFF
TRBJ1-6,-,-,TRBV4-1,TGCGCCAGCAGAAGAGTAGAAGAGTCACCCCTCCACTTT,CASRRVEESPLHF
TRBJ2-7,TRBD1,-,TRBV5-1,TGCGCCAGCAGCTTAAACACCGGGACAGAAAACGAGCAGTACTTC,CASSLNTGTENEQYF
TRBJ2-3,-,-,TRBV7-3,TGTGCCAGCAGCTCGGGACTGCACACAGATACGCAGTATTTT,CASSSGLHTDTQYF
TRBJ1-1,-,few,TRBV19,TGTGCCAGTAGTCCTTCACCGAACACTGAAGCTTTCTTT,CASSPSPNTEAFF
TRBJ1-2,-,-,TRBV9,TGTGCCAGCAGCGTGATTACTGGCGATGGTCATTATGGCTACACCTTC,CASSVITGDGHYGYTF
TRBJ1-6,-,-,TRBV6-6,TGTGCCAGCAACCCGGGGGGAGAGTATTCACCCCTCCACTTT,CASNPGGEYSPLHF
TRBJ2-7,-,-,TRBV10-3,TGTGCCATCAGTGAAGGGTTGGAGCAGTACTTC,CAISEGLEQYF
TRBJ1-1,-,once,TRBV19,TGTGCCAGTCGGTCCTTTCAGACAGGCAACACTGAAGCTTTCTTT,CASRSFQTGNTEAFF
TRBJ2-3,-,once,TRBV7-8,TGTGCCAGCAGCCCCCGGCAGGGGGGCTTCCCAGATACGCAGTATTTT,CASSPRQGGFPDTQYF
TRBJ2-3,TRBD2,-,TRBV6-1,TGTGCCAGCAGTGAACTAGCGGGGGGGCCAGATACGCAGTATTTT,CASSELAGGPDTQYF
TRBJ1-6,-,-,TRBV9,TGTGCCAGCAGCGTAGATCAGGGCGGTTCACCCCTCCACTTT,CASSVDQGGSPLHF
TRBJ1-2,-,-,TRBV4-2,TGTGCCAGCAGCCACCCGGAGGAGAACAGGGTCTATGGCTACACCTTC,CASSHPEENRVYGYTF
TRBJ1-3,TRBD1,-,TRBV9,TGTGCCAGCAGCCCGAGGGACAGGGGGCCTAGTTCCGGAAACACCATATATTTT,CASSPRDRGPSSGNTIYF
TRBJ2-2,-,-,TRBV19,TGTGCCAGTAGTACCACAGGGCTGGCCGGGGAGCTGTTTTTT,CASSTTGLAGELFF
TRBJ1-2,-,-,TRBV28,TGTGCCAGCAGCGGGACCCCCTCCTATGGCTACACCTTC,CASSGTPSYGYTF
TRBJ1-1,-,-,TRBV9,TGTGCCAGCAGCCTCCGGGGCAGGGAGACTGAAGCTTTCTTT,CASSLRGRETEAFF
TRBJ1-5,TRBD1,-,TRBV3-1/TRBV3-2,TGTGCCAGCAGCCGACAGGGTTATCAGCCCCAGCATTTT,CASSRQGYQPQHF
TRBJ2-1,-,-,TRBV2,TGTGCCAGCAGGCGAGGCGGAGTCGATGAGCAGTTCTTC,CASRRGGVDEQFF
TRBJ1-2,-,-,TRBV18,TGTGCCAGCTCCCTCGCGGAGGGCTATGGCTACACCTTC,CASSLAEGYGYTF
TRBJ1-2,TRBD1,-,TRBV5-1,TGCGCCAGCAGCTTGGGACAGGGGCTTGGCTACACCTTC,CASSLGQGLGYTF